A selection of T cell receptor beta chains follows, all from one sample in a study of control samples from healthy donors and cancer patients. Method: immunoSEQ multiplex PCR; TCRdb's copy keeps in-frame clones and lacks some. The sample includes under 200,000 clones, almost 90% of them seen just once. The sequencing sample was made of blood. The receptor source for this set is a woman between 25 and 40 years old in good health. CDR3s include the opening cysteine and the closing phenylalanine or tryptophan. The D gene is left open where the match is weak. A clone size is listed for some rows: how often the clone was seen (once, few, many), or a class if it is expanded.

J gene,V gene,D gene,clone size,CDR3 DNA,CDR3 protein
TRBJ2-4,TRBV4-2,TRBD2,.,TGTGCCAGCAGCGAGAGGGTTAGCGGGAGTTTTCCCGTTCAGTACTTC,CASSERVSGSFPVQYF
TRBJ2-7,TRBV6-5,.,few,TGTGCCAGCAGTCTGAGACGGACTAACGACTACGAGCAGTACTTC,CASSLRRTNDYEQYF
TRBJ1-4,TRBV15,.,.,TGTGCCACCAGCAGAGATCTACAGGGTGAGAAAAAACTGTTTTTT,CATSRDLQGEKKLFF
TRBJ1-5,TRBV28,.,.,TGTGCCAGCAACCCCGGTGAAGAAGGCAATCAGCCCCAGCATTTT,CASNPGEEGNQPQHF
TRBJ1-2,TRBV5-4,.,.,TGTGCCAGCAGCTTGGATAGGGTCTATGGCTACACCTTC,CASSLDRVYGYTF
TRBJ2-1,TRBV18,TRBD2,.,TGTGCCAGCTCACGAGGGACTACGACCTACAATGAGCAGTTCTTC,CASSRGTTTYNEQFF
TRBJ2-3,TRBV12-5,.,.,TGTGCTAGTGCCTCTACACCGAGCACAGATACGCAGTATTTT,CASASTPSTDTQYF
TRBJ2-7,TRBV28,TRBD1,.,TGTGCACTGGGGACAGGGACATCCTACGAGCAGTACTTC,CALGTGTSYEQYF
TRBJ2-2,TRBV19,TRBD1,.,TGTGCCAGTAGTATCTCCGGACAGGGTCTGTTATTAGCCGGGGAGCTGTTTTTT,CASSISGQGLLLAGELFF
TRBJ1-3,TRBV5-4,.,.,TGTGCCAGCAGCTGGAGCTCTGGAAACACCATATATTTT,CASSWSSGNTIYF
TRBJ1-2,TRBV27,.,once,TGTGCCAGCAGTTTCCGACATAACTATGGCTACACCTTC,CASSFRHNYGYTF
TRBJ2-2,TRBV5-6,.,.,TGTGCCAGCAGCTTTTTTCCCGGGGAGCTGTTTTTT,CASSFFPGELFF
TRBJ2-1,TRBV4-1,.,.,TGCGCCAGCAGCCTCCGAAGAGGGGGCTACAATGAGCAGTTCTTC,CASSLRRGGYNEQFF
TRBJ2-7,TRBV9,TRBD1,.,TGTGCCAGCAGCGCCGGGACAGGGGGCTACGAGCAGTACTTC,CASSAGTGGYEQYF
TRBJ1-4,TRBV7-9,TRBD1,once,TGTGCCAGCAGCAAGGGACAGACTACAACTAATGAAAAACTGTTTTTT,CASSKGQTTTNEKLFF
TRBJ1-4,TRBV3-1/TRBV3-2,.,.,TGTGCCAGCAGCCAAGATAAAAGGGCACCTAATGAAAAACTGTTTTTT,CASSQDKRAPNEKLFF
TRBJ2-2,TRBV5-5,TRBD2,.,TGTGCCAGCAGCTTGGTAGTCAGCGACGGCGGGGGACCCGGGGAGCTGTTTTTT,CASSLVVSDGGGPGELFF
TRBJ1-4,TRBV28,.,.,TGTGCCAGCAGTGGGTCGGGGAACCCGGACCGTATTCGCGAAAAACTGTTTTTT,CASSGSGNPDRIREKLFF
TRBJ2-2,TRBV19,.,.,TGTGCCAGTAGTATTGCCAGGACCGGGGAGCTGTTTTTT,CASSIARTGELFF
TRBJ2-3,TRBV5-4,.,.,TGTGCCAGCAGCTTTAAGTCCGGGGCCGCAGATACGCAGTATTTT,CASSFKSGAADTQYF
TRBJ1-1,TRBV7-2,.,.,TGTGCCAGCAGCTTAGGTAGGGGTTGGGGCACTGAAGCTTTCTTT,CASSLGRGWGTEAFF
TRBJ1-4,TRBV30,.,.,TGTGCCTTGAGTTGGTCCGGTAATGAAAAACTGTTTTTT,CALSWSGNEKLFF
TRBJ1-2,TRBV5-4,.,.,TGTGCCAGCAGCTTCGAGGGGTATGGCTACACCTTC,CASSFEGYGYTF
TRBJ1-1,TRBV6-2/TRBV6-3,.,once,TGTGCCAGCAGTCCCCCCCGGAGACTGTTCACTGAAGCTTTCTTT,CASSPPRRLFTEAFF
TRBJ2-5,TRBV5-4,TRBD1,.,TGTGCCAGCAGCCCGGGACAGGGGAAAGAGACCCAGTACTTC,CASSPGQGKETQYF
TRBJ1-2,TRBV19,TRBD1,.,TGTGCCAGTACTAGGGACAGGACTAACTATGGCTACACCTTC,CASTRDRTNYGYTF
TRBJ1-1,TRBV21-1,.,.,TGTGCCAGCCGGTTTATAACACGAACTGAAGCTTTCTTT,CASRFITRTEAFF
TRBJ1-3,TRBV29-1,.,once,TGCAGCGTTGTGGTAGGAAACACCATATATTTT,CSVVVGNTIYF
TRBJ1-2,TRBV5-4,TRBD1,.,TGTGCCAGCAGCCAGCCCGGACAGGGCTATGGCTACACCTTC,CASSQPGQGYGYTF
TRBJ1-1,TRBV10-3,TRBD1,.,TGTGCCATCAGTGCAGGGGGCGCGGCTGAAGCTTTCTTT,CAISAGGAAEAFF
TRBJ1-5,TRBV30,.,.,TGTGCCTGGAGTGTGGGTTGGGATCAGCCCCAGCATTTT,CAWSVGWDQPQHF
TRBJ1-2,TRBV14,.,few,TGTGCCAGCAGCCAAGAACAGGACTATGGCTACACCTTC,CASSQEQDYGYTF
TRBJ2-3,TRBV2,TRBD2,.,TGTGCCAGGGGGGGACTAGCGGACTATACAGATACGCAGTATTTT,CARGGLADYTDTQYF
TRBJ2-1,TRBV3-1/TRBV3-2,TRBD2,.,TGTGCCAGCAGCCAAGTAGGGGTAGCGGGAGGGCCAGACAATGAGCAGTTCTTC,CASSQVGVAGGPDNEQFF
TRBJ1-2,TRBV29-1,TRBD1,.,TGCAGCGCCACAGACAGGGGGGACTACACCTTC,CSATDRGDYTF
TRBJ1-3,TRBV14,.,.,TGTGCCAGCAGCCAAGTGGGGAGCCCTGGAAACACCATATATTTT,CASSQVGSPGNTIYF
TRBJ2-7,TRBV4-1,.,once,TGCGCCAGCAGCCAAGATCCGGGGCGCGGCTACGAGCAGTACTTC,CASSQDPGRGYEQYF